Presented here are 8 T cell receptor beta chains from one specimen sequenced in a study of blood T cell repertoires in COVID-19. The assay was immunoSEQ multiplex PCR, and TCRdb's table has in-frame clones only and misses some. The sample lists approximately 300,000 clones, around 80% seen once, with about 1.2% in the top ten. Sequencing input: peripheral blood. The receptors were sampled from a woman aged 50 to 65 with acute or convalescent COVID-19.

This chain joins TRBV7-4 and TRBJ1-1; D gene ambiguous. Germline V gene lookup returns CDR1 SGHVT and CDR2 SQSDAQ. Between the trimmed V and J ends, which lost 2 bases and 11 bases, there was a span of 15 bases. The CDR3 is 13 amino acids. CDR3 bases: TGTGCCAGCAGCTTACTCCTCAGGTGTATGGCTTTCTTT. Amino acid sequence: CASSLLLRCMAFF. The full variable domain, with the rest looked up from reference TRBV7-4 and TRBJ1-1, is GAGVSQSPRYKVAKRGRDVALRCDSISGHVTLYWYRQTLGQGSEVLTYSQSDAQRDKSGRPSGRFSAERPERSVSTLKIQRTEQGDSAVYLCASSLLLRCMAFFGQGTRLTVV.

This sequence joins TRBV5-1 and TRBJ1-2, with no clear D. V shed 0 bases and J shed 1 base, with 7 bases lying between them. The CDR3 contains 14 residues. In germline, CDR1 is SGHRS, CDR2 YFSETQ. CDR3 in amino acids: CASSLVALNYGYTF. Here the CDR3 DNA reads TGCGCCAGCAGCTTGGTGGCTCTTAACTATGGCTACACCTTC.

The J gene is TRBJ1-6, the V gene TRBV19; D remains ambiguous. Trimming pared 3 bases from V and 5 bases from J, leaving 11 bases between. The CDR3 has 15 amino acids. CDR1 is LNHDA, CDR2 SQIVND, per germline (reference sequence). The CDR3 coding sequence is TGTGCCAGTAGTATCGTCCAACTTGATAATTCACCCCTCCACTTT. It codes for CASSIVQLDNSPLHF.

A few counts support this clone. The chain joins TRBV18 to TRBJ2-1; TRBD1 matches at 7 bases. The length of the CDR3 is 15 residues. Germline V gene sequence: CDR1 KGHSH, CDR2 LQKENI. With V trimmed by 0 bases and J by 5 bases, 4 bases remained unmatched. The CDR3 protein is CASSPPGTVNNEQFF. CDR3 in DNA: TGTGCCAGCTCACCACCAGGGACAGTAAACAATGAGCAGTTCTTC.

The chain uses TRBV5-1 and TRBJ2-3; 7 nucleotides agree with TRBD1. Germline assignment: CDR1 SGHRS and CDR2 YFSETQ. V trimming: 2 bases; J trimming: 4 bases; junction bases outside the gene matches: 4. This CDR3 comprises 14 residues. The CDR3 sequence: CASSFDRVADTQYF. The DNA of the CDR3 is TGCGCCAGCAGCTTTGACAGGGTCGCAGATACGCAGTATTTT.

This chain joins TRBV7-6 and TRBJ2-2, with a weak D call TRBD2 (5 bases). Germline V gives CDR1 SGHVS, CDR2 FNYEAQ. The V gene lost 4 bases and the J gene lost 4 bases, with 13 bases spanning the gap. The CDR3 spans 15 residues. This chain's CDR3 is CASSSLLGSTGELFF. CDR3 nucleotides: TGTGCCAGCAGCTCCCTCTTGGGGAGCACCGGGGAGCTGTTTTTT.

This sequence joins TRBV3-1 (or the pseudogene TRBV3-2) and TRBJ2-5; 10 positions agree with TRBD2. The germline CDR1 and CDR2 sequences are LGHDT and YNNKEL (reference sequence). The CDR3 runs to 16 residues. The V gene end was trimmed by 4 bases and the J gene end by 3 bases; junction bases not matched to a gene: 8. CDR3 region: CASSRATLAGEETQYF. DNA of the CDR3: TGTGCCAGCAGCCGCGCTACTCTAGCGGGGGAAGAGACCCAGTACTTC.

This rearrangement joins TRBV6-5 to TRBJ2-3; 8 bases are shared with TRBD1. With V trimmed by 0 bases and J by 6 bases, 5 bases remained unmatched. Germline V lookup: CDR1 MNHEY, CDR2 SVGAGI. CDR3 size: 15 residues. The CDR3 DNA is TGTGCCAGCAGTTACTCCCCGCAGGGGGCGGATACGCAGTATTTT. Protein: CASSYSPQGADTQYF.